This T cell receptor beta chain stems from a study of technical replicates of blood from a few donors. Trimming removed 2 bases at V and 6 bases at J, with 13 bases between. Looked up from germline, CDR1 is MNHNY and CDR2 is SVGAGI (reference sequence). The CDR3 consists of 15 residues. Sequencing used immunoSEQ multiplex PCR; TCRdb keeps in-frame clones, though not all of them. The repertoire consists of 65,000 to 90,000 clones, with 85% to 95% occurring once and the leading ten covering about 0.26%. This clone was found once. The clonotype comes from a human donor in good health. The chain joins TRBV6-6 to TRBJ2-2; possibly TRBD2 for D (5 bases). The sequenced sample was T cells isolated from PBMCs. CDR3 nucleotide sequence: TGTGCCAGCAGTTACCCGGAAACTAGTCCCGGGGAGCTGTTTTTT. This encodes CASSYPETSPGELFF.